A selection of T cell receptor beta chains follows, all from one sample in a study of stem cell transplantation in POMP-related autoinflammatory disease. Assay: immunoSEQ multiplex PCR; the TCRdb copy retains only in-frame clones and omits some. The sample lists 25,000 to 30,000 clones; approximately 85% were seen once. The specimen comprised CD4+ T cells from PBMCs, sampled before stem cell transplantation. Source of these receptors: a human donor with POMP-related autoinflammation and immune dysregulation (PRAID). Both conserved end residues are part of each CDR3. Fields, in order: clone size, CDR3 length, D gene, V gene, J gene, CDR3 DNA, CDR3 protein. A D gene is named only where the DNA matches it firmly. Some rows have no size entry. The others give once, few or many, or a class for an expanded clone.

clone size: -
CDR3 length: 14
D gene: TRBD1
V gene: TRBV29-1
J gene: TRBJ1-2
CDR3 DNA: TGCAGCGCCCTGGGACAGGGGATACCCTATGGCTACACCTTC
CDR3 protein: CSALGQGIPYGYTF

clone size: -
CDR3 length: 18
D gene: -
V gene: TRBV5-8
J gene: TRBJ1-1
CDR3 DNA: TGTGCCAGCAGCTTGGCCCCGGGGGCCGGAACCATAAACACTGAAGCTTTCTTT
CDR3 protein: CASSLAPGAGTINTEAFF

clone size: -
CDR3 length: 16
D gene: -
V gene: TRBV7-3
J gene: TRBJ2-2
CDR3 DNA: TGTGCCAGCAGCTTGGGTTCGGGGGCGGGCACCGGGGAGCTGTTTTTT
CDR3 protein: CASSLGSGAGTGELFF

clone size: -
CDR3 length: 16
D gene: -
V gene: TRBV6-5
J gene: TRBJ2-6
CDR3 DNA: TGTGCCAGCAGTTTCACAGGGTACTCTGGGGCCAACGTCCTGACTTTC
CDR3 protein: CASSFTGYSGANVLTF

clone size: -
CDR3 length: 15
D gene: -
V gene: TRBV19
J gene: TRBJ1-2
CDR3 DNA: TGTGCCAGTAGTATGAGCGACAGACACCTTGTGGGCTACACCTTC
CDR3 protein: CASSMSDRHLVGYTF

clone size: once
CDR3 length: 15
D gene: -
V gene: TRBV9
J gene: TRBJ1-1
CDR3 DNA: TGTGCCAGCAGCGTAGAAGCCAGACCCGACACTGAAGCTTTCTTT
CDR3 protein: CASSVEARPDTEAFF

clone size: -
CDR3 length: 12
D gene: -
V gene: TRBV28
J gene: TRBJ1-2
CDR3 DNA: TGTGCCAGCACACCTTCTAACTATGGCTACACCTTC
CDR3 protein: CASTPSNYGYTF

clone size: -
CDR3 length: 16
D gene: -
V gene: TRBV7-8
J gene: TRBJ1-5
CDR3 DNA: TGTGCCAGCAGCTTAGCGACGTTTTATAGCAATCAGCCCCAGCATTTT
CDR3 protein: CASSLATFYSNQPQHF

clone size: -
CDR3 length: 13
D gene: -
V gene: TRBV18
J gene: TRBJ1-1
CDR3 DNA: TGTGCCAGCTCAAGCGACAGTAACACTGAAGCTTTCTTT
CDR3 protein: CASSSDSNTEAFF

clone size: -
CDR3 length: 18
D gene: TRBD1
V gene: TRBV28
J gene: TRBJ1-2
CDR3 DNA: TGTGCCAGCAGTTTGATTCACAGGAACAGGGGATCGCACTATGGCTACACCTTC
CDR3 protein: CASSLIHRNRGSHYGYTF

clone size: -
CDR3 length: 16
D gene: TRBD2
V gene: TRBV7-6
J gene: TRBJ2-3
CDR3 DNA: TGTGCCAGCAGCTTAGGTAGACTAGCGGGGCGAGATACGCAGTATTTT
CDR3 protein: CASSLGRLAGRDTQYF

clone size: -
CDR3 length: 15
D gene: -
V gene: TRBV2
J gene: TRBJ1-1
CDR3 DNA: TGTGCCAGCAGTGCGGACGCAGGGGCGAGCACTGAAGCTTTCTTT
CDR3 protein: CASSADAGASTEAFF

clone size: few
CDR3 length: 16
D gene: -
V gene: TRBV6-5
J gene: TRBJ1-4
CDR3 DNA: TGTGCCAGCAGTTACTCGTCAGGGTTGAGAGGAGAAAAACTGTTTTTT
CDR3 protein: CASSYSSGLRGEKLFF

clone size: once
CDR3 length: 14
D gene: TRBD2
V gene: TRBV28
J gene: TRBJ2-1
CDR3 DNA: TGTGCCAGCAGTTTTACTAGCGGACAGAATGAGCAGTTCTTC
CDR3 protein: CASSFTSGQNEQFF

clone size: few
CDR3 length: 14
D gene: -
V gene: TRBV7-9
J gene: TRBJ1-5
CDR3 DNA: TGTGCCAGCAGCTTACAGGGAGGCAATCAGCCCCAGCATTTT
CDR3 protein: CASSLQGGNQPQHF

clone size: -
CDR3 length: 14
D gene: -
V gene: TRBV18
J gene: TRBJ2-5
CDR3 DNA: TGTGCCAGCTCACCTCGGGGGGCTCGGGAGACCCAGTACTTC
CDR3 protein: CASSPRGARETQYF

clone size: -
CDR3 length: 16
D gene: -
V gene: TRBV4-1
J gene: TRBJ2-7
CDR3 DNA: TGCGCCAGCAGCCCCCCCCGGGGCGGCCTGGAGTACGAGCAGTACTTC
CDR3 protein: CASSPPRGGLEYEQYF

clone size: few
CDR3 length: 12
D gene: -
V gene: TRBV29-1
J gene: TRBJ1-2
CDR3 DNA: TGCAGCGTGTCGGACGTCGGCTATGGCTACACCTTC
CDR3 protein: CSVSDVGYGYTF

clone size: -
CDR3 length: 16
D gene: -
V gene: TRBV18
J gene: TRBJ2-1
CDR3 DNA: TGTGCCAGCTCACCCAGAGGACAGAGCTCCTACAATGAGCAGTTCTTC
CDR3 protein: CASSPRGQSSYNEQFF

clone size: -
CDR3 length: 16
D gene: -
V gene: TRBV12-2
J gene: TRBJ1-5
CDR3 DNA: TGTGCAAGTCGCCGAGGGTGGGAGGTGGGCAATCAGCCCCAGCATTTT
CDR3 protein: CASRRGWEVGNQPQHF

clone size: -
CDR3 length: 13
D gene: -
V gene: TRBV6-5
J gene: TRBJ1-4
CDR3 DNA: TGTGCCAGCAGTTTGGGACGTCGGGAAAAACTGTTTTTT
CDR3 protein: CASSLGRREKLFF

clone size: -
CDR3 length: 17
D gene: TRBD1
V gene: TRBV27
J gene: TRBJ1-6
CDR3 DNA: TGTGCCAGCAGTTGGTCAAAACAGGGGTGGAATAATTCACCCCTCCACTTT
CDR3 protein: CASSWSKQGWNNSPLHF

clone size: -
CDR3 length: 16
D gene: -
V gene: TRBV2
J gene: TRBJ2-5
CDR3 DNA: TGTGCCAGCAGTGCGAATAGCGGGGGGACAGGGGAGACCCAGTACTTC
CDR3 protein: CASSANSGGTGETQYF

clone size: -
CDR3 length: 13
D gene: -
V gene: TRBV29-1
J gene: TRBJ2-4
CDR3 DNA: TGCAGCGTTGCAAAGGAGGCCAAAAACATTCAGTACTTC
CDR3 protein: CSVAKEAKNIQYF

clone size: -
CDR3 length: 15
D gene: -
V gene: TRBV18
J gene: TRBJ2-2
CDR3 DNA: TGTGCCAGCTCACCATGGGCCACCTCTACCGGGGAGCTGTTTTTT
CDR3 protein: CASSPWATSTGELFF

clone size: -
CDR3 length: 14
D gene: -
V gene: TRBV27
J gene: TRBJ1-4
CDR3 DNA: TGTGCCAGCAGTTTCGACCGACCTAATGAAAAACTGTTTTTT
CDR3 protein: CASSFDRPNEKLFF

clone size: once
CDR3 length: 15
D gene: -
V gene: TRBV18
J gene: TRBJ2-5
CDR3 DNA: TGTGCCAGCTCAAAAGGAGATGGGGGACAAGAGACCCAGTACTTC
CDR3 protein: CASSKGDGGQETQYF

clone size: -
CDR3 length: 16
D gene: -
V gene: TRBV4-1
J gene: TRBJ1-5
CDR3 DNA: TGCGCCAGCAGCCAAGGATCAGGTCTTCGAGATCAGCCCCAGCATTTT
CDR3 protein: CASSQGSGLRDQPQHF

clone size: -
CDR3 length: 15
D gene: TRBD1
V gene: TRBV6-5
J gene: TRBJ2-7
CDR3 DNA: TGTGCCAGCAGTTACTCGGGGACAGGGACCTACGAGCAGTACTTC
CDR3 protein: CASSYSGTGTYEQYF

clone size: -
CDR3 length: 13
D gene: -
V gene: TRBV7-8
J gene: TRBJ1-1
CDR3 DNA: TGTGCCAGCAGCTTAGTGGGTAACACTGAAGCTTTCTTT
CDR3 protein: CASSLVGNTEAFF

clone size: -
CDR3 length: 16
D gene: TRBD2
V gene: TRBV27
J gene: TRBJ2-7
CDR3 DNA: TGTGCCAGCAGTTTTTCCAGCGGGAGTTTCGGATCCGAGCAGTACTTC
CDR3 protein: CASSFSSGSFGSEQYF

clone size: -
CDR3 length: 13
D gene: TRBD1
V gene: TRBV7-6
J gene: TRBJ1-2
CDR3 DNA: TGTGCCAGCAGCTTTGGGACAGGAGGCGGCTACACCTTC
CDR3 protein: CASSFGTGGGYTF

clone size: -
CDR3 length: 17
D gene: -
V gene: TRBV28
J gene: TRBJ2-7
CDR3 DNA: TGTGCCAGCAGTTTAGGTCAGACAGGTCGTGCCCCCTACGAGCAGTACTTC
CDR3 protein: CASSLGQTGRAPYEQYF

clone size: -
CDR3 length: 16
D gene: -
V gene: TRBV11-2
J gene: TRBJ1-2
CDR3 DNA: TGTGCCAGCACCCGATCAGAAACACAGAGTAACTATGGCTACACCTTC
CDR3 protein: CASTRSETQSNYGYTF

clone size: -
CDR3 length: 14
D gene: -
V gene: TRBV28
J gene: TRBJ2-5
CDR3 DNA: TGTGCCAGCAGTTTACATCGGCTCCAAGAGACCCAGTACTTC
CDR3 protein: CASSLHRLQETQYF

clone size: -
CDR3 length: 14
D gene: -
V gene: TRBV27
J gene: TRBJ1-3
CDR3 DNA: TGTGCCAGCAGCCCCGGTGGGTACAGAAACACCATATATTTT
CDR3 protein: CASSPGGYRNTIYF

clone size: -
CDR3 length: 14
D gene: -
V gene: TRBV7-9
J gene: TRBJ2-5
CDR3 DNA: TGTGCCAGCAGCCCTCCAGGGGCGGGAGAGACCCAGTACTTC
CDR3 protein: CASSPPGAGETQYF

clone size: -
CDR3 length: 14
D gene: -
V gene: TRBV19
J gene: TRBJ1-3
CDR3 DNA: TGTGCCAGTAGTTCCGGACAGTCTGGAAACACCATATATTTT
CDR3 protein: CASSSGQSGNTIYF

clone size: once
CDR3 length: 14
D gene: -
V gene: TRBV27
J gene: TRBJ1-1
CDR3 DNA: TGTGCCAGCAGTTATTCAGGGATTTACACTGAAGCTTTCTTT
CDR3 protein: CASSYSGIYTEAFF

clone size: -
CDR3 length: 14
D gene: TRBD1
V gene: TRBV7-2
J gene: TRBJ2-5
CDR3 DNA: TGTGCCAGCAGCCCGGACAGGGCTGTTCTTACCCAGTACTTC
CDR3 protein: CASSPDRAVLTQYF

clone size: -
CDR3 length: 16
D gene: TRBD1
V gene: TRBV10-3
J gene: TRBJ1-1
CDR3 DNA: TGTGCCATCAGTGAGTCGAGGGACAGGGCCGGCACTGAAGCTTTCTTT
CDR3 protein: CAISESRDRAGTEAFF

clone size: -
CDR3 length: 19
D gene: -
V gene: TRBV12-1
J gene: TRBJ2-6
CDR3 DNA: TGTGCCAGCAGCTTTGCGGTAACAGGGTACCGCTCTGGGGCCAACGTCCTGACTTTC
CDR3 protein: CASSFAVTGYRSGANVLTF

clone size: few
CDR3 length: 13
D gene: -
V gene: TRBV5-6
J gene: TRBJ2-7
CDR3 DNA: TGTGCCAGCAGTCGGGACCCTTCGGGCGAGCAGTACTTC
CDR3 protein: CASSRDPSGEQYF